The 18 T cell receptor beta chains reported below all come from one sample, sequenced in a study of OX40 agonist ivuxolimab in advanced cancers. Assay used: immunoSEQ multiplex PCR; TCRdb lists only in-frame clones, some missing. This sample has tens of thousands of clones, with over 80% found just once. Sequenced material: CD4+ or CD8+ T cells sorted from blood, taken in a trial of the OX40 agonist ivuxolimab. The receptors derive from an adult with an advanced solid tumor such as melanoma, head and neck, liver or kidney cancer.

The chain couples TRBV10-3 to TRBJ1-1; TRBD1 aligns across 7 bases. This CDR3 has 14 amino acids. The V and J ends lost 4 bases and 5 bases, in that order; junction bases with no gene match: 7. The germline gives CDR1 ENHRY, CDR2 SYGVKD. CDR3 residues: CAISGETGWTEAFF. CDR3 nucleotide sequence: TGTGCCATCAGTGGGGAGACAGGGTGGACTGAAGCTTTCTTT.

This clone was seen only a few times. This chain connects TRBV7-3 to TRBJ2-1; D gene ambiguous. Germline lookup yields CDR1 SGHTA and CDR2 FQGTGA. This CDR3 has 17 residues. Trimming took 4 bases from V and 1 from J, leaving 17 bases between them. The DNA of the CDR3 is TGTGCCAGCAGCTCCATCCCTGACACCAGTTCCTACAATGAGCAGTTCTTC. Its translation: CASSSIPDTSSYNEQFF.

This sequence joins TRBV9 and TRBJ2-2; 8 bases agree with TRBD1. The CDR3 is 18 residues long. The ends lost 0 bases at V and 5 bases at J; junction bases unmatched: 12. Germline V gives CDR1 SGDLS, CDR2 YYNGEE. CDR3 bases: TGTGCCAGCAGCGTAGGGACAGGGTTTTTGGTTGGAACCGGGGAGCTGTTTTTT. Residues: CASSVGTGFLVGTGELFF.

This rearrangement joins TRBV7-8 to TRBJ2-7, with D perhaps TRBD1 (7 bases). The V gene lost 6 bases and the J gene lost 4 bases, with 22 bases spanning the gap. CDR1 is SGHVS and CDR2 is FQNEAQ in the germline V gene. The CDR3 covers 16 residues. CDR3 amino acids: CASRTSRGAAAYEQYF. The CDR3 coding sequence is TGTGCCAGCAGGACCTCCAGGGGGGCGGCTGCATACGAGCAGTACTTC.

The rearrangement links TRBV5-5 to TRBJ2-7, with a weak D call TRBD2 (7 bases). V lost 4 bases to trimming and J lost 0 bases, with 11 bases between them. The germline CDR1 and CDR2 sequences are SGHKS and YYEKEE (reference sequence). The CDR3 covers 14 residues. CDR3 nucleotide sequence: TGTGCCAGCAGCGGGGGGGCAGCCTCCTACGAGCAGTACTTC. Translated, it gives CASSGGAASYEQYF.

In its sample, this clone was seen once. The chain links TRBV7-2 to TRBJ1-1; the D gene is possibly TRBD1 (5 bases). Trimming cost V 3 bases and J 4 bases, with 12 bases left between them. This CDR3 contains 14 residues. Germline V lookup: CDR1 SGHTA, CDR2 FQGNSA. CDR3 coding DNA: TGTGCCAGCAGCTTCAGTAGCGGGGGCACTGAAGCTTTCTTT. Its protein product is CASSFSSGGTEAFF.

This chain joins TRBV10-3 and TRBJ1-1; 7 bases are shared with TRBD1. The CDR3 runs to 16 residues. V lost 6 bases to trimming and J lost 4 bases; unmatched junction nucleotides: 14. CDR1 is ENHRY, CDR2 SYGVKD, per germline. DNA of the CDR3: TGTGCCATCAGAAACACAGGGGACGGAAAGAGCACTGAAGCTTTCTTT. Amino acids: CAIRNTGDGKSTEAFF.

This chain connects TRBV4-3 to TRBJ2-3; D might be TRBD1 (6 bases). Deletions cut 1 base from V and 4 bases from J, with 12 bases between. The CDR3 has 15 residues. The germline V gene has CDR1 LGHNA and CDR2 YSLEER. CDR3 sequence: CASSQGQVRADTQYF. In DNA form, the CDR3 reads TGCGCCAGCAGCCAAGGACAGGTTAGGGCAGATACGCAGTATTTT.

The chain has TRBV19 and TRBJ2-7; tentatively, D is TRBD1 (7 bases). The CDR3 has 14 amino acids. V dropped 7 bases and J dropped 6 bases, with 19 bases sitting between them. Germline V CDR1 and CDR2: LNHDA, SQIVND (reference sequence). Here the CDR3 DNA reads TGTGCCAGTAACCCGGGACAGCGGGTAATCGAGCAGTACTTC. Its translation: CASNPGQRVIEQYF.

This rearrangement joins TRBV5-4 to TRBJ2-5; no definite D call. Germline CDR1 SGHNT, CDR2 YYREEE (reference sequence). CDR3 length: 14 amino acids. The ends were cut back, 2 bases at V and 6 bases at J, with 14 bases in the middle. The CDR3 is CASSFYQPPKTQYF. The DNA of the CDR3 is TGTGCCAGCAGCTTTTATCAACCTCCGAAGACCCAGTACTTC.

This chain connects TRBV19 to TRBJ2-1; TRBD1 is a possible D gene (7 bases). The germline CDR1 and CDR2 sequences are LNHDA and SQIVND (reference sequence). CDR3 length equals 14 residues. V dropped 8 bases and J dropped 9 bases, with 20 bases sitting between them. CDR3 amino acids: CASQGRGVMGEQFF. The CDR3, as DNA: TGTGCCAGTCAGGGCAGGGGGGTAATGGGTGAGCAGTTCTTC.

The rearrangement links TRBV27 to TRBJ1-5; the D gene is possibly TRBD1 (6 bases). CDR1 is MNHEY, CDR2 SMNVEV, per germline (reference sequence). Trimming left V 6 bases short and J 0 bases short, with 18 bases between. The CDR3 is 17 residues long. The CDR3 reads CASSRTASTYSNQPQHF. The DNA of the CDR3 is TGTGCCAGCAGCCGGACAGCTTCCACGTATAGCAATCAGCCCCAGCATTTT.

The V call is TRBV18, the J call TRBJ1-6, with a possible D match to TRBD1 (6 bases). V was pared by 3 bases and J by 13 bases, with 22 bases between. The CDR3 length is 16 residues. Germline assignment: CDR1 KGHSH and CDR2 LQKENI. CDR3 sequence reads: CASSPTRGVREVPLHF. The CDR3 nucleotides are TGTGCCAGCTCACCTACCAGGGGTGTTAGGGAAGTTCCCCTCCACTTT.

The V and J genes are TRBV2 and TRBJ1-1; maybe TRBD1 (5 bases). V dropped 4 bases and J dropped 0 bases, with 9 bases sitting between them. Per the germline V gene, CDR1 is SNHLY and CDR2 is FYNNEI. The CDR3 contains 14 residues. The CDR3, as DNA: TGTGCCAGCAGTGTTGGGGGGGTGAACACTGAAGCTTTCTTT. Its protein product is CASSVGGVNTEAFF.

This clone was detected a few times. The CDR3 DNA reads as TGTGCCAGCAGCTCCCGACAGGGAGGGAGTTATGGCTACACCTTC. Its translation is CASSSRQGGSYGYTF. This chain connects TRBV13 to TRBJ1-2; 7 bases line up with TRBD1. Germline V gives CDR1 PRHDT, CDR2 FYEKMQ (reference sequence). The CDR3 spans 15 residues. Unmatched junction bases numbered 10, after V lost 4 bases and J lost 5 bases.

The chain recombines TRBV5-1 with TRBJ1-5; D is uncertain. V lost 7 bases to trimming and J lost 0 bases, with 8 bases between them. The CDR3 has 13 amino acids. Germline V lookup: CDR1 SGHRS, CDR2 YFSETQ. The CDR3 coding sequence is TGCGCCAGCCGGGAGTATAGCAATCAGCCCCAGCATTTT. Residues: CASREYSNQPQHF.

The chain has TRBV7-8 and TRBJ2-1, with 8 bases matching TRBD2. The germline V gene encodes CDR1 SGHVS and CDR2 FQNEAQ. V lost 5 bases to trimming and J lost 6 bases; unmatched junction nucleotides: 12. This CDR3 has 16 amino acids. The CDR3 spells CASSPRGGGIPNEQFF. The CDR3 DNA is TGTGCCAGCAGCCCTAGGGGCGGGGGGATACCCAATGAGCAGTTCTTC.

V gene TRBV9 combines with J gene TRBJ2-3, with 8 bases identical to TRBD1. Per the germline V gene, CDR1 is SGDLS and CDR2 is YYNGEE. This CDR3 contains 16 residues. J gave up 0 bases and V 1 base, and 4 bases lay outside the gene matches. CDR3: CASSVRGQDSTDTQYF. CDR3 DNA sequence: TGTGCCAGCAGCGTAAGGGGACAGGACAGCACAGATACGCAGTATTTT.